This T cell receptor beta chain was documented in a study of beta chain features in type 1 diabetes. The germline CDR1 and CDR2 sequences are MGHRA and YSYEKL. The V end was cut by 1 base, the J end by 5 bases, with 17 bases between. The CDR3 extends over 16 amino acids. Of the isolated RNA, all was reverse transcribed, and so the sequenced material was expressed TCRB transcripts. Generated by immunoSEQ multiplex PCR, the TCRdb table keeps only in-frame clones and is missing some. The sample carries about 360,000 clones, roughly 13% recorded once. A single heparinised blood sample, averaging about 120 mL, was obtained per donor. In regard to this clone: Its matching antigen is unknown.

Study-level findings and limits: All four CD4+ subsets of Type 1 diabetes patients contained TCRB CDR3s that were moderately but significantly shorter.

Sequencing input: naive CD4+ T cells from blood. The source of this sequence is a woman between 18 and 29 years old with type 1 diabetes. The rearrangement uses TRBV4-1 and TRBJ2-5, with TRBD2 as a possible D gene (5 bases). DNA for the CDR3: TGCGCCAGCAGCCAAGCGCTGACGCTAGCTAGGGAGACCCAGTACTTC. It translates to CASSQALTLARETQYF.